The 4 T cell receptor beta chains below all came from one sample that was sequenced in a study of high-grade serous ovarian cancer treatment subgroups. Only in-frame clones appear in the TCRdb table, and some are missing; sequencing was by immunoSEQ multiplex PCR. Of around 8,800 clones listed, around nine tenths are singletons. The tumor samples were collected prior to definitive surgery or chemotherapy. Sequenced: tumor tissue. Receptors originate from a human donor with high-grade serous ovarian cancer.

The chain is built from TRBV29-1 and TRBJ1-2; no clear D gene. Germline CDR1 is SQVTM and CDR2 is ANQGSEA. V lost 7 bases and J 6 bases, leaving 15 bases between the germline ends. The CDR3 has 12 residues. This CDR3 reads CSASGGKHGYTF. As DNA, the CDR3 is TGCAGCGCCTCCGGTGGGAAACATGGCTACACCTTC.

The chain joins TRBV5-4 to TRBJ2-6, with TRBD1 identical over 8 bases. The J segment lost 3 bases and the V segment lost 0 bases, leaving 8 bases of the junction unmatched. CDR1 is SGHNT and CDR2 is YYREEE in the germline V gene (reference sequence). The CDR3 runs 18 residues. Here the CDR3 reads CASSLAPGGRIGANVLTF. CDR3 bases: TGTGCCAGCAGCTTGGCGCCAGGGGGCCGGATTGGGGCCAACGTCCTGACTTTC.

The genes are TRBV6-5 and TRBJ2-3; D gene ambiguous. CDR1 is MNHEY and CDR2 is SVGAGI in the germline V gene. The CDR3 spans 15 residues. V was pared by 0 bases and J by 6 bases, with 13 bases between. The chain's CDR3 is CASSYSKGRTDTQYF. CDR3 DNA sequence: TGTGCCAGCAGTTACTCAAAGGGAAGGACGGATACGCAGTATTTT.

The V gene is TRBV21-1, the J gene TRBJ2-3. TRBV21-1 is deemed a pseudogene. The CDR3 sequence is 16 residues long. The CDR3 DNA reads TGTGCCAGCAGCAAAGCACAAGGAATTAGCACAGATACGCAGTATTTT. Protein: CASSKAQGISTDTQYF.